This T cell receptor (beta chain) was recovered during a study of T cell changes during pregnancy in multiple sclerosis. Profiled with immunoSEQ multiplex PCR; TCRdb holds only in-frame clones, not every one. The repertoire has 100,000 or so clones, around 90% of them found once; the top ten carry approximately 1.2%. The CDR3 totals 15 residues. The V and J ends lost 0 bases and 4 bases respectively, with 10 bases between them. In germline, CDR1 is SGHRS, CDR2 YFSETQ. Sequenced material: peripheral blood, taken in the second trimester of pregnancy. V and J are TRBV5-1 and TRBJ1-4; D not certain. The origin of this receptor is a female donor with multiple sclerosis, enrolled in a pregnancy study. The CDR3 protein is CASSLDGGSNEKLFF. The CDR3 nucleotides read TGCGCCAGCAGCTTGGACGGCGGCAGTAATGAAAAACTGTTTTTT.